This entry concerns a single T cell receptor beta chain. It is likely a read error, because the conserved phenylalanine at the end of the CDR3 is missing. The study extracted blood RNA from unsorted whole blood and also extracted germline DNA. Sampling before surgery obtained about 4 milliliters of peripheral blood. V trimming: 8 bases; J trimming: 2 bases; junction bases outside the gene matches: 8. The length of the CDR3 is 15 residues. Germline assignment: CDR1 SEHNR and CDR2 FQNEAQ (reference sequence). These data originate in a study of tumor-infiltrating lymphocytes in primary liver carcinoma. Study summary: Surgeons treated the primary liver carcinoma of the patients by surgical resection. Samples gave roughly 3.65 to 7.13 million productive TCRbeta reads, similar across tissue types. Stage T1-T3 N0M0 and a size of 4.2 to 10 cm characterized the tumors.

The authors made TCR beta cDNA from roughly 480 ng total RNA with a constant-region primer. TCR beta libraries came from three nested multiplex PCR rounds using slightly modified ARM-PCR. Researchers ran the first two PCR rounds for roughly 11 cycles each with TRBV1-TRBV30 forward primers and a C-beta reverse primer. TCRdb re-called the multiplex PCR reads through MiXCR, storing one row per CDR3 protein. The data contain almost 200,000 distinct CDR3 sequences, 65% of them seen just once; the ten biggest clones take up roughly 7%. The sequence came from a woman aged 55 to 70 with primary liver carcinoma and hepatitis B virus infection. The rearrangement links TRBV7-9 to TRBJ2-1; 8 bases are shared with TRBD2. What was sequenced was peripheral blood. The CDR3 sequence: CASDSGGVPYNEQFL. The CDR3 DNA reads as TGTGCCAGCGACTCGGGAGGGGTCCCCTACAATGAGCAGTTCTTA.